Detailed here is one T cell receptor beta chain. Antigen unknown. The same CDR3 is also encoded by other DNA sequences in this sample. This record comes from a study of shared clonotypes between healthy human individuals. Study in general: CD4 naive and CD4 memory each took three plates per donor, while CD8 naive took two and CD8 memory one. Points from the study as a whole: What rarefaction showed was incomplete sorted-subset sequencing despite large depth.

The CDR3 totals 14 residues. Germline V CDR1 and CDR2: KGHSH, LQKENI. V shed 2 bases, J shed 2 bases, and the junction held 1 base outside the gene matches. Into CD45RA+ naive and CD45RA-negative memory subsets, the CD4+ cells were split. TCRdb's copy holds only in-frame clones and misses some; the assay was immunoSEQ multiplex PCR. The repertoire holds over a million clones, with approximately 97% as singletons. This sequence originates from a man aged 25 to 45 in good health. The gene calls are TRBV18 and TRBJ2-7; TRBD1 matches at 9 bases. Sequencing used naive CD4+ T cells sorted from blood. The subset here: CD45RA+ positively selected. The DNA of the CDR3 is TGTGCCAGCTCACCAGGGACAGGGACCTACGAGCAGTACTTC. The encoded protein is CASSPGTGTYEQYF.